This entry lists 7 T cell receptor beta chains sequenced from one sample in a study of regulatory T cells in long-lasting Graves disease. Regarding time point: newly diagnosed GD, antithyroid drugs for less than 3 months. Generation of the TCR library employed RNA extracted from PBMCs. Arm-PCR with iRepertoire HTBI primers amplified the CDR3 regions for these TCR beta libraries. MiXCR, run by TCRdb on the multiplex PCR reads, gives a single entry per CDR3 protein. Seen here are approximately 230,000 distinct CDR3 sequences, approximately 16% observed once, and the top ten hold approximately 20%. Source: peripheral blood mononuclear cells (PBMCs), taken at new diagnosis, from a patient treated with antithyroid drugs. The receptors stem from a female donor with Graves disease.

This clonotype has ten or more counts. V and J are TRBV6-2 or TRBV6-3 and TRBJ1-1; 9 positions match TRBD1. Germline V gives CDR1 MNHEY, CDR2 SVGEGT. Trimming removed 5 bases from V and 4 bases from J; junction bases left unmatched: 8. This CDR3 is built from 15 residues. The CDR3 DNA follows: TGTGCCAGCAGTCATAGACAGGGGGGGAGCACTGAAGCTTTCTTT. Translating gives CASSHRQGGSTEAFF.

This clonotype was recorded at least ten times. The chain recombines TRBV29-1 with TRBJ2-2, with D possibly being TRBD1 (6 bases). Germline values: CDR1 SQVTM, CDR2 ANQGSEA. V gave up 0 bases and J gave up 5 bases, with 10 bases separating them. The CDR3 has 14 residues. The CDR3 region has the DNA TGCAGCGTTGAAGATAAGGGGGTTACCGGGGAGCTGTTTTTT. It encodes CSVEDKGVTGELFF.

Of note for this clonotype: This is likely an artifact of a read error, given a far larger clone one base away. V is TRBV20-1 and J is TRBJ2-1; D may correspond to TRBD1 or TRBD2 (5 bases each). The germline V gene encodes CDR1 DFQATT and CDR2 SNEGSKA (reference sequence). The CDR3 runs 14 residues. Deletions cut 4 bases from V and 13 bases from J, with 23 bases between. The CDR3 protein is CSATESGRKETQFF. The CDR3 nucleotides are TGCAGTGCTACCGAATCGGGACGGAAAGAGACCCAGTTCTTC.

This clonotype was observed a few times. V gene TRBV12-3 or TRBV12-4 combines with J gene TRBJ2-7, with 13 bases that match TRBD2. CDR3 length: 17 residues. J gave up 4 bases and V 2 bases, and 8 bases lay outside the gene matches. The CDR3 region is CASSLWTSGGKTYEQYF. DNA of the CDR3: TGTGCCAGCAGTTTATGGACTAGCGGGGGAAAAACTTACGAGCAGTACTTC.

This clonotype was found many times. The genes are TRBV5-1 and TRBJ1-6; 7 bases are a match to TRBD1. The CDR3 length is 14 residues. Trimming took 4 bases from V and 13 from J; bases not matched to a gene: 11. Germline-derived CDR1 and CDR2 are SGHRS and YFSETQ. For the CDR3, the DNA is TGCGCCAGCAGCCTGGCAGGGGGAGATGCGCCCCTCCACTTT. Amino acid sequence: CASSLAGGDAPLHF.

This chain joins TRBV7-3 and TRBJ1-2, with D unresolved. The CDR3 length is 13 residues. Trimming took 3 bases from V and 6 from J, leaving 11 bases between them. Germline CDR1 and CDR2: SGHTA and FQGTGA. CDR3 nucleotide sequence: TGTGCCAGCAGCTTTGGACTAGGCGATGGCTACACCTTC. Translated, it gives CASSFGLGDGYTF.

The table lists this clonotype with many counts. The chain combines TRBV27 with TRBJ2-2; the D gene is possibly TRBD2 (6 bases). Trimming stripped 10 bases from V and 6 bases from J, with 21 bases between. Germline V gene lookup returns CDR1 MNHEY and CDR2 SMNVEV (reference sequence). CDR3 size: 15 residues. CDR3 loop: CATSSAGRIPGELFF. The DNA of the CDR3 is TGTGCCACCTCCTCAGCGGGTCGTATCCCCGGGGAGCTGTTTTTT.